The source of this T cell receptor beta chain is a study of control samples from healthy donors and cancer patients. This clone has just a few counts. Using immunoSEQ multiplex PCR, the repertoire was profiled, and TCRdb retains in-frame clones only, with some absent. The sample consists of about 170,000 clones, about 90% of them appearing once. CDR1 MNHEY and CDR2 SVGEGT come from the germline V gene. This CDR3 comprises 14 residues. V lost 4 bases and J lost 0, with 7 bases in between. Sequenced input: blood. V and J are TRBV6-2 or TRBV6-3 and TRBJ1-5; D unresolved. The origin of this receptor is a man in his thirties or forties in good health. The DNA of the CDR3 is TGTGCCAGCAGTTCTGCGAATAGCAATCAGCCCCAGCATTTT. Translating it yields CASSSANSNQPQHF.